The 29 T cell receptor beta chains given below trace back to one sample, sequenced in a study of cytomegalovirus exposure and HLA in healthy donors (dated by TCRdb to about 2017). Library preparation employed the immunoSEQ multiplex PCR assay. The multiplex PCR relied on a mix of 60 forward primers for TCR Vbeta segments and 13 reverse primers for TCR Jbeta segments. The table comes from immuneACCESS by way of TCRdb, which keeps in-frame sequences with V and J called. Part of the clones is missing from these tables; in studies checked, under half for an unresolved V gene and the rest for unknown reasons. The sample table holds approximately 50,000 clones. Jointly, the top ten make up 2.1% of the sample. Material for sequencing was PBMCs. These receptors were collected from a woman aged 40 to 50 in good health and CMV-seronegative.

The V call is TRBV2, the J call TRBJ2-7; 16 bases map to TRBD2. Germline loops: CDR1 SNHLY, CDR2 FYNNEI. Trimming removed 8 bases from V and 12 bases from J; junction bases left unmatched: 16. The CDR3 loop spans 16 amino acids. CDR3: CASDRGTSGRASMLYF. In nucleotides, the CDR3 is TGTGCCAGCGACAGGGGGACTAGCGGGAGGGCCTCGATGCTGTACTTC.

The chain links TRBV6-1 to TRBJ2-3; 8 nucleotides agree with TRBD2. CDR1 and CDR2 (germline): MNHNS, SASEGT. The CDR3 covers 15 residues. Germline trimming cut 1 base from V and 1 base from J; bases unmatched to any gene: 1. CDR3 sequence reads: CASSEEAGGTDTQYF. CDR3 in DNA: TGTGCCAGCAGTGAAGAAGCGGGGGGCACAGATACGCAGTATTTT.

The chain recombines TRBV6-1 with TRBJ1-1, with 9 nucleotides matching TRBD1. Unmatched junction bases numbered 9, after V lost 3 bases and J lost 7 bases. Per germline, CDR1 MNHNS and CDR2 SASEGT. CDR3 size: 15 residues. CDR3 nucleotide sequence: TGTGCCAGCAGTGATTTCCCGGGACAGGGTCGTGAAGCTTTCTTT. It is translated as CASSDFPGQGREAFF.

The J gene is TRBJ2-2, the V gene TRBV9, with TRBD2 identical over 9 bases. Per the germline V gene, CDR1 is SGDLS and CDR2 is YYNGEE. The junction had 9 bases not matched to a gene; V was cut back by 4 bases and J by 5 bases. This CDR3 has 16 amino acids. CDR3 sequence (DNA): TGTGCCAGCAGCACTGGACTAGCGATAAGGACCGGGGAGCTGTTTTTT. Its translation is CASSTGLAIRTGELFF.

The J gene is TRBJ2-3, the V gene TRBV5-1, with TRBD2 matching over 12 bases. Germline V gene data show CDR1 as SGHRS and CDR2 as YFSETQ. Trimming removed 5 bases from V and 0 bases from J; junction bases left unmatched: 1. The CDR3 is 15 residues long. In DNA, the CDR3 is TGCGCCAGCAGTCTAGCGGGAGGGAGCACAGATACGCAGTATTTT. Residues: CASSLAGGSTDTQYF.

The J gene is TRBJ1-1, the V gene TRBV11-1; 10 bases are a match to TRBD1. Trimming cost V 0 bases and J 11 bases; bases outside gene matches: 6. The CDR3 is 14 residues long. The germline gives CDR1 SGHAT, CDR2 FQDESV (reference sequence). This CDR3 is CASSLAGTGDLAFF. The CDR3 region has the DNA TGTGCCAGCAGCTTAGCAGGGACAGGGGATTTGGCTTTCTTT.

The chain couples TRBV5-5 to TRBJ2-7; TRBD1 agrees at 12 bases. The CDR3 contains 15 residues. The V gene's germline CDR1 is SGHKS and CDR2 YYEKEE (reference sequence). Losses at the gene ends were 2 bases for V and 4 bases for J; bases not matched to a gene: 4. CDR3 nucleotide sequence: TGTGCCAGCAGCTTAGCGGGACAGGGGGCTTACGAGCAGTACTTC. Its protein product is CASSLAGQGAYEQYF.

The chain has TRBV7-9 and TRBJ1-1; D ambiguous. V was shortened by 5 bases and J by 10 bases, with 20 bases between the two germline ends. The CDR3 length is 14 residues. Looked up from germline, CDR1 is SEHNR and CDR2 is FQNEAQ (reference sequence). The CDR3 reads CASSTLKVALRAFF. DNA for the CDR3: TGTGCCAGCAGCACCCTAAAGGTAGCTTTGCGAGCTTTCTTT.

This CDR3 reads CASIQAGANVLTF. The CDR3 DNA reads as TGTGCCAGCATCCAGGCTGGGGCCAACGTCCTGACTTTC. The gene calls are TRBV5-6 and TRBJ2-6; D is ambiguous. V lost 6 bases, J lost 2 bases, and 6 bases lay in between. Germline values: CDR1 SGHDT, CDR2 YYEEEE. The CDR3 contains 13 residues.

The chain carries TRBV5-1 and TRBJ2-2; TRBD1 matches at 8 bases. V gave up 1 base and J gave up 3 bases; unmatched junction bases: 2. This CDR3 has 15 amino acids. Per germline, CDR1 SGHRS and CDR2 YFSETQ. The CDR3 is CASSLMTGDTGELFF. The CDR3 nucleotides read TGCGCCAGCAGCTTGATGACAGGGGACACCGGGGAGCTGTTTTTT.

V usage is TRBV27 and J usage is TRBJ1-1; D not certain. Germline lookup yields CDR1 MNHEY and CDR2 SMNVEV (reference sequence). The CDR3 runs to 15 residues. Trimming pared 5 bases from V and 4 bases from J, leaving 17 bases between. This CDR3 is CASSPWAGSGTEAFF. The DNA for the CDR3 is TGTGCCAGCAGTCCCTGGGCGGGGTCGGGCACTGAAGCTTTCTTT.

The CDR3 loop is CASSVQGREKLFF. In DNA, the CDR3 is TGCGCCAGCAGTGTCCAGGGCCGCGAAAAACTGTTTTTT. V is TRBV5-1 and J is TRBJ1-4; weak D call: TRBD1 (5 bases). V lost 5 bases to trimming and J lost 8 bases, with 13 bases between them. CDR1 is SGHRS and CDR2 is YFSETQ in the germline V gene. This CDR3 region has 13 residues.

V gene TRBV2 combines with J gene TRBJ2-7; D ambiguous. V was trimmed by 7 bases and J by 5 bases, leaving 15 bases between them. The CDR3 covers 13 residues. Germline V gene lookup returns CDR1 SNHLY and CDR2 FYNNEI. The CDR3 DNA sequence: TGTGCCAGCACTAGAGATTTGCTGAACGAGCAGTACTTC. Amino acids: CASTRDLLNEQYF. Variable domain in full (rest from reference TRBV2 and TRBJ2-7): EPEVTQTPSHQVTQMGQEVILRCVPISNHLYFYWYRQILGQKVEFLVSFYNNEISEKSEIFDDQFSVERPDGSNFTLKIRSTKLEDSAMYFCASTRDLLNEQYFGPGTRLTVT.

The V gene is TRBV7-3, the J gene TRBJ2-7; perhaps TRBD1 as D (6 bases). Trimming removed 5 bases at V and 3 bases at J, with 17 bases between. Germline assignment: CDR1 SGHTA and CDR2 FQGTGA. The CDR3 loop spans 15 amino acids. This CDR3 reads CASSRAGVPGYEQYF. In nucleotides, the CDR3 is TGTGCCAGCAGCAGGGCAGGGGTGCCTGGCTACGAGCAGTACTTC.

V is TRBV5-1 and J is TRBJ1-2, with 9 positions matching TRBD1. Germline V lookup: CDR1 SGHRS, CDR2 YFSETQ. Unmatched junction bases numbered 3, after V lost 4 bases and J lost 2 bases. The CDR3 contains 14 residues. The CDR3 sequence is CASSGGQGNYGYTF. The CDR3 region has the DNA TGCGCCAGCAGCGGAGGACAGGGGAACTATGGCTACACCTTC.

This chain joins TRBV5-6 and TRBJ1-4; weak D call: TRBD1 (5 bases). Trimming removed 0 bases from V and 6 bases from J, with 6 bases in between. Germline-derived CDR1 and CDR2 are SGHDT and YYEEEE. The CDR3 is made up of 13 amino acids. The CDR3 spells CASSLAGYEKLFF. Here the CDR3 DNA reads TGTGCCAGCAGCTTGGCAGGGTATGAAAAACTGTTTTTT.

The chain uses TRBV6-5 and TRBJ2-7, with 9 bases lining up with TRBD2. J gave up 1 base and V 7 bases, and 5 bases lay outside the gene matches. This CDR3 comprises 14 residues. The V gene's germline CDR1 is MNHEY and CDR2 SVGAGI. CDR3 protein: CASKPGLASYEQYF. CDR3 nucleotide sequence: TGTGCCAGCAAACCGGGACTAGCTTCCTACGAGCAGTACTTC.

The chain is built from TRBV18 and TRBJ1-1, with D possibly matching TRBD1 (5 bases). Trimming removed 1 base at V and 8 bases at J, with 8 bases between. CDR1 is KGHSH and CDR2 is LQKENI in the germline V gene. This CDR3 spans 12 amino acids. In nucleotides, the CDR3 is TGTGCCAGCTCACCACAGGGGTCCGAAGCTTTCTTT. As protein: CASSPQGSEAFF.

The chain has TRBV10-1 and TRBJ1-2, with 7 nucleotides matching TRBD1. Germline CDR1 reads WNHNN; CDR2 reads SYGVQD (reference sequence). The CDR3 loop spans 18 amino acids. V shed 2 bases and J 7 bases; nucleotides not matched to a gene: 19. The DNA for the CDR3 is TGCGCCAGCAGTGAGGCCGGAGGGGTGTCTCAGGGGGTCTGTGGCTACACCTTC. The encoded protein is CASSEAGGVSQGVCGYTF.

The chain has TRBV29-1 and TRBJ1-1; D unresolved. Germline CDR1 and CDR2: SQVTM and ANQGSEA. V lost 7 bases, J lost 4 bases, and 16 bases lay in between. This CDR3 comprises 13 residues. CDR3 in amino acids: CSGTQVDATEAFF. CDR3 in DNA: TGCAGCGGAACTCAGGTTGACGCCACTGAAGCTTTCTTT.

This clone is classed as medium-sized (0.01 to 0.1%) by frequency. The rearrangement joins TRBV6-5 to TRBJ1-6, with D unresolved. Trimming left V 6 bases short and J 4 bases short, with 13 bases between. From germline, CDR1 is MNHEY and CDR2 SVGAGI. The CDR3 is 15 residues long. CDR3 nucleotide sequence: TGTGCCAGCAGGCCAGGCTACCTATATAATTCACCCCTCCACTTT. It codes for CASRPGYLYNSPLHF.

The gene calls are TRBV7-9 and TRBJ1-1; unclear D gene. The CDR3 has 12 amino acids. V dropped 1 base and J dropped 4 bases, with 4 bases sitting between them. The germline V gene encodes CDR1 SEHNR and CDR2 FQNEAQ (reference sequence). The CDR3 sequence: CASSLDSTEAFF. The CDR3 DNA reads as TGTGCCAGCAGCTTAGATAGCACTGAAGCTTTCTTT.

The chain couples TRBV5-1 to TRBJ2-3, with unresolved D. CDR1 and CDR2 from the germline V gene are SGHRS and YFSETQ. The CDR3 is 14 residues long. V dropped 4 bases and J dropped 0 bases, with 9 bases sitting between them. CDR3 region: CASSAKPSTDTQYF. CDR3 DNA: TGCGCCAGCAGCGCTAAACCCAGCACAGATACGCAGTATTTT.

The chain employs TRBV5-1 and TRBJ1-3, with 7 bases aligning to TRBD1. Germline CDR1 is SGHRS and CDR2 is YFSETQ. The CDR3 extends over 19 amino acids. V lost 0 bases and J lost 0; bases outside the gene matches: 12. The CDR3 region has the DNA TGCGCCAGCAGCTTGGCCATACAGGGGCAAAAACTCTCTGGAAACACCATATATTTT. Its protein is CASSLAIQGQKLSGNTIYF.

The chain links TRBV6-5 to TRBJ1-1, with a possible D match to TRBD1 (6 bases). CDR1 and CDR2 (germline): MNHEY, SVGAGI. V dropped 5 bases and J dropped 3 bases, with 10 bases sitting between them. This CDR3 is 13 amino acids long. CDR3 residues: CASSEYRDTEAFF. In DNA form, the CDR3 reads TGTGCCAGCAGTGAGTACAGGGACACTGAAGCTTTCTTT.

The V call is TRBV19, the J call TRBJ1-2; 9 nucleotides line up with TRBD1. V shed 5 bases, J shed 8 bases, and the junction held 6 bases outside the gene matches. The CDR3 sequence is 13 residues long. The germline CDR1 and CDR2 sequences are LNHDA and SQIVND (reference sequence). CDR3 in amino acids: CASSAGQGYGYTF. DNA for the CDR3: TGTGCCAGTAGTGCGGGACAGGGCTACGGCTACACCTTC.

As for this clone: Distinct nucleotide sequences in the sample also encode this CDR3. The rearrangement joins TRBV20-1 to TRBJ2-1; D possibly corresponds to TRBD2 (6 bases). Trimming shortened V by 6 bases and J by 5 bases, and 8 bases separated the two germline ends. Germline lookup yields CDR1 DFQATT and CDR2 SNEGSKA (reference sequence). The CDR3 is made up of 11 amino acids. CDR3 nucleotides: TGCAGTGCCACGGGGGACAATGAGCAGTTCTTC. Its translation: CSATGDNEQFF.

The chain is built from TRBV10-3 and TRBJ2-5; D gene uncertain. CDR3 size: 12 residues. The V and J ends lost 5 bases and 1 base respectively, with 5 bases between them. Germline V gene lookup returns CDR1 ENHRY and CDR2 SYGVKD. The CDR3 reads CAISTGQETQYF. The CDR3, as DNA: TGTGCCATCAGTACGGGCCAAGAGACCCAGTACTTC.

J is TRBJ2-5 and V is TRBV2; the D is unclear. The CDR3 runs 11 residues. With 8 bases removed from V and 2 bases from J, the gap between germline ends came to 6 bases. The V gene's germline CDR1 is SNHLY and CDR2 FYNNEI. The chain's CDR3 is CASQEQETQYF. For the CDR3, the DNA is TGTGCCAGCCAGGAACAAGAGACCCAGTACTTC.